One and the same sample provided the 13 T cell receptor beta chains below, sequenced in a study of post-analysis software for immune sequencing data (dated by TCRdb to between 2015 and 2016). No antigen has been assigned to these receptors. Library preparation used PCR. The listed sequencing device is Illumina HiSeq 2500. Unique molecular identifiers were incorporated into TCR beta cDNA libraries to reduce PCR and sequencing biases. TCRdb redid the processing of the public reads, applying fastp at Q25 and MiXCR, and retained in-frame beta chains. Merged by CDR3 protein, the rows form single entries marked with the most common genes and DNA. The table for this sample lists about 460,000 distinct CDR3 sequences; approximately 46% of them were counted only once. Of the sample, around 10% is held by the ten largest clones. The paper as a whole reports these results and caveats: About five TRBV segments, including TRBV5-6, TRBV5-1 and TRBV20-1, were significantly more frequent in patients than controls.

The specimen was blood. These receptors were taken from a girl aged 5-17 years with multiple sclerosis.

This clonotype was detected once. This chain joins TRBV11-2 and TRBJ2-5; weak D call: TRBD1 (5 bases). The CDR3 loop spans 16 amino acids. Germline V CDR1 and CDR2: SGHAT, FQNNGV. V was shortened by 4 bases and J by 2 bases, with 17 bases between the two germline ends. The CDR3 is CASSSRPRQTQETQYF. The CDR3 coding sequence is TGTGCCAGCAGCTCTAGGCCCCGACAGACACAAGAGACCCAGTACTTC.

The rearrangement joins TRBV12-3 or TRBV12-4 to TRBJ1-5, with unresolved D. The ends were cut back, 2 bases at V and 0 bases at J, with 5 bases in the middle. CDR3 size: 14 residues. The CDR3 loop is CASSLMASNQPQHF. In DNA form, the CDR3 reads TGTGCCAGCAGTTTAATGGCTAGCAATCAGCCCCAGCATTTT.

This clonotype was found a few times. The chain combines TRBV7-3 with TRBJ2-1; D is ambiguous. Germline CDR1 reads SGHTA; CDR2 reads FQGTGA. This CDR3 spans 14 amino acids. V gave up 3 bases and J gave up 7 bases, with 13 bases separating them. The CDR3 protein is CASSLSTQKNEQFF. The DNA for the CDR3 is TGTGCCAGCAGCTTGTCGACACAAAAGAATGAGCAGTTCTTC.

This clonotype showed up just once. The CDR3 here is CASSTKPGLAGGSTYNEQFF. Written as DNA, the CDR3 is TGTGCCAGCAGCACGAAGCCGGGACTAGCGGGAGGAAGCACCTACAATGAGCAGTTCTTC. J is TRBJ2-1 and V is TRBV12-3 or TRBV12-4; 15 positions match TRBD2. There are 20 residues in the CDR3. J lost 2 bases, V lost 6 bases, and 14 bases had no gene match.

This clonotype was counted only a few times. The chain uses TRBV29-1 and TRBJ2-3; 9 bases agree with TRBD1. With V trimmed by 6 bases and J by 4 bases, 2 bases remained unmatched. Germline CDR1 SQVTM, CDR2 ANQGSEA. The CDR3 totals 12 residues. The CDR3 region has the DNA TGCAGCGTGGACAGGGGCGCAGATACGCAGTATTTT. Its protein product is CSVDRGADTQYF.

In nucleotides, the CDR3 is TGTGCCAGCAGCAGGGACCGAATACGTAGGGAGCAGTACTTC. Residues: CASSRDRIRREQYF. V gene TRBV9 combines with J gene TRBJ2-7; TRBD1 or TRBD2 may be the D gene (5 bases each). Germline CDR1 and CDR2: SGDLS and YYNGEE. V gave up 4 bases and J gave up 7 bases, with 18 bases separating them. This CDR3 region has 14 residues. Full variable domain (missing parts from reference TRBV9 and TRBJ2-7): DSGVTQTPKHLITATGQRVTLRCSPRSGDLSVYWYQQSLDQGLQFLIQYYNGEERAKGNILERFSAQQFPDLHSELNLSSLELGDSALYFCASSRDRIRREQYFGPGTRLTVT.

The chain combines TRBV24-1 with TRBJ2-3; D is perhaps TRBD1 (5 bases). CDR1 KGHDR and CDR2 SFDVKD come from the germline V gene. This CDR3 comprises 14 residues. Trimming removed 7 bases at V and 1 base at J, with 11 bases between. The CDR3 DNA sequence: TGTGCCACCAGCGACATGGGGCGCACAGATACGCAGTATTTT. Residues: CATSDMGRTDTQYF.

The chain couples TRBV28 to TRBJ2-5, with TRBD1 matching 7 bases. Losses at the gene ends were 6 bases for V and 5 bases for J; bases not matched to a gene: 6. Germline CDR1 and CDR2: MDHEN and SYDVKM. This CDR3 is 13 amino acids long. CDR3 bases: TGTGCCAGCAGGACAGGGACGGCGGAGACCCAGTACTTC. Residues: CASRTGTAETQYF. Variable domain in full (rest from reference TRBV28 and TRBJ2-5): DVKVTQSSRYLVKRTGEKVFLECVQDMDHENMFWYRQDPGLGLRLIYFSYDVKMKEKGDIPEGYSVSREKKERFSLILESASTNQTSMYLCASRTGTAETQYFGPGTRLLVL.

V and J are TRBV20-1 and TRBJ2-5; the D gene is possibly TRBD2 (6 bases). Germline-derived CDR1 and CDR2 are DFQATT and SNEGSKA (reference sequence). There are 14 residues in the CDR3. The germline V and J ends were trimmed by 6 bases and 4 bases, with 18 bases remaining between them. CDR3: CSARSGEEAETQYF. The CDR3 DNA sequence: TGCAGTGCGCGGTCGGGGGAGGAGGCAGAGACCCAGTACTTC.

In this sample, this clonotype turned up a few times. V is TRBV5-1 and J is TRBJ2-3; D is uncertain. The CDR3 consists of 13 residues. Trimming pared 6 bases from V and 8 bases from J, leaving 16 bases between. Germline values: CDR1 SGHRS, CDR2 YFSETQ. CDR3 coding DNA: TGCGCCAGCACTACGGGCCTTTCGAGTACGCAGTATTTT. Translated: CASTTGLSSTQYF.

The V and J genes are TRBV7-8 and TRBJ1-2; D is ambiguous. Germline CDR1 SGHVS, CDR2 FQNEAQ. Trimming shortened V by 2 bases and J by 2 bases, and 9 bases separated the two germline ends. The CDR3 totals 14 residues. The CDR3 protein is CASSLSPRNYGYTF. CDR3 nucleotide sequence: TGTGCCAGCAGCTTATCTCCAAGGAACTATGGCTACACCTTC.

The CDR3 DNA reads as TGCGCCAGCAGCCAAGGAGCGGGAGCCTACGAGCAGTACTTC. It encodes CASSQGAGAYEQYF. V is TRBV4-1 and J is TRBJ2-4; 8 nucleotides line up with TRBD2. The assigned J gene may be wrong: the sequence end matches TRBJ2-7 better. The CDR3 is made up of 14 amino acids. Per germline, CDR1 MGHRA and CDR2 YSYEKL.

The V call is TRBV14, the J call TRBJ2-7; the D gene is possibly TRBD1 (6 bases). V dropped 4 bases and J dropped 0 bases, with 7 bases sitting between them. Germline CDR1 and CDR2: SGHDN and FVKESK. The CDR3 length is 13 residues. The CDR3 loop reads CASSRQDSYEQYF. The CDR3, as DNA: TGTGCCAGCAGCCGACAGGACTCCTACGAGCAGTACTTC.